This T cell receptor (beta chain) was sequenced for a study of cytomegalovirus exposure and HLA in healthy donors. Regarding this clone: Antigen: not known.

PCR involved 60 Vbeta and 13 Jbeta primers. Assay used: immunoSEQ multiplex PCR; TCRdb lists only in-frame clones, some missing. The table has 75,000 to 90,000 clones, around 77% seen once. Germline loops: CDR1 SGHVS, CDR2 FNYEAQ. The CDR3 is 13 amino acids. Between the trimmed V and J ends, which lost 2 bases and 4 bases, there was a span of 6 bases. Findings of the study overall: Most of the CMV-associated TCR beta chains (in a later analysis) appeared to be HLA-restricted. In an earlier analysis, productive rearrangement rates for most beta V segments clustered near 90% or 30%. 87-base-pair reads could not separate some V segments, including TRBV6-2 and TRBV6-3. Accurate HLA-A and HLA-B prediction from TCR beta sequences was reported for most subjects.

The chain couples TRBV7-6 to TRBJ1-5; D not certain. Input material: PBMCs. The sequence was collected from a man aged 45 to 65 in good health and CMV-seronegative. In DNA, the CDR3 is TGTGCCAGCAGCTTAAGCCTTAATCAGCCCCAGCATTTT. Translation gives CASSLSLNQPQHF. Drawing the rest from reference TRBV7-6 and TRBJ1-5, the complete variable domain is GAGVSQSPRYKVTKRGQDVALRCDPISGHVSLYWYRQALGQGPEFLTYFNYEAQQDKSGLPNDRFSAERPEGSISTLTIQRTEQRDSAMYRCASSLSLNQPQHFGDGTRLSIL.